The subject of this entry is one T cell receptor (beta chain). Its specificity is unknown. The data were obtained in a study of cytotoxic CD8 clonotypes in ibrutinib-treated CLL. About the study: Patients: 11 relapsed/refractory, fewer than 16 treatment-naive, roughly 17 IGHV unmutated. Sample averages reached 255,043 productive templates and over 85,000 productive rearrangements.

The assay was immunoSEQ multiplex PCR, and TCRdb's table has in-frame clones only and misses some. This sample has 150,000 or so clones, with approximately 80% found just once. Study observations and caveats: While tracking circulating CD8+ T-cell counts, baseline clonality exceeded that of age-matched healthy donors.

The sequencing used PBMCs, collected after 12 months of ibrutinib treatment. The clonotype originates from a human donor with chronic lymphocytic leukemia.

The CDR3 spells CASSHTGELFF. In DNA, the CDR3 is TGTGCCAGCAGCCACACCGGGGAGCTGTTTTTT. The gene calls are TRBV7-2 and TRBJ2-2; D gene unclear. Germline CDR1 SGHTA, CDR2 FQGNSA. V lost 5 bases to trimming and J lost 3 bases, with 1 base between them. The CDR3 has 11 amino acids.